This TCR beta chain is drawn from a study of shared clonotypes between healthy human individuals. Study overall: Three plates were used per donor for CD4 naive, three for CD4 memory, two for CD8 naive and one for CD8 memory.

This CDR3 contains 15 residues. Germline loops: CDR1 SGHTA, CDR2 FQGNSA. Trimming stripped 1 base from V and 9 bases from J, with 18 bases between. About this clone itself: The antigen is unknown.

The study, taken as a whole, reports: Non-shared clonotypes showed lower generation probabilities than clonotypes common to all four donors.

Assay: immunoSEQ multiplex PCR; the TCRdb copy retains only in-frame clones and omits some. The sample consists of 190,000 or so clones, 60% to 75% of them appearing once. The sequenced sample consisted of memory CD4+ T cells sorted from blood. Subset noted: CD45RA-negative fraction. The gene calls are TRBV7-2 and TRBJ2-5; D is possibly TRBD2 (5 bases). The receptor was derived from a man younger than 40 in good health. CDR3 loop: CASSLEPGRKGAQYF. The DNA of the CDR3 is TGTGCCAGCAGCTTAGAGCCGGGCCGTAAGGGAGCCCAGTACTTC.